Only a few counts were recorded for the clone carrying this T cell receptor (beta chain). This sample was included in a study of blood T cells in healthy people across ages. This CDR3 comprises 14 residues. Trimming stripped 4 bases from V and 3 bases from J, with 11 bases between. From germline, CDR1 is KGHSH and CDR2 LQKENI. Alongside a J-beta primer mix, a sample-barcoded 5' primer served in a second PCR lasting roughly 6 to 11 cycles. TCRdb re-called the 5' RACE reads with MiXCR, one entry per CDR3 protein. The table shows around 1,900,000 distinct CDR3 sequences, with 39% occurring only once. This chain links TRBV18 with TRBJ2-3, with TRBD2 as a possible D gene (6 bases). Input material: blood. The origin of this receptor is a human donor in good health. CDR3 sequence (DNA): TGTGCCAGCTCACGCGGAGGGTGGACAGATACGCAGTATTTT. Its protein product is CASSRGGWTDTQYF.